Below are 13 T cell receptor beta chains sequenced from a single sample in a study of vaccination effects on CD4 cells after COVID-19. Repertoires were generated with immunoSEQ multiplex PCR, while TCRdb's copy carries only in-frame clones and drops some. The profile shows tens of thousands of clones, around 81% of them singletons. Their cognate antigens are unknown. Expansion with viral peptide pools was applied to antigen-specific CD4+ T cells by the ViraFEST assay prior to sequencing. Having been cultured for around nine days, the cells underwent CD4+ T cell isolation. Vaccination of participants consisted of two doses of either the BNT162b2 or mRNA-1273 vaccine. This material consisted of CD4+ T cells from PBMCs cultured with HCoV-229E spike peptides, taken after COVID-19 vaccination. These receptor sequences come from a human donor who received a COVID-19 vaccine.

This chain links TRBV25-1 with TRBJ2-7, with D unresolved. The CDR3 extends over 15 amino acids. V dropped 3 bases and J dropped 0 bases, with 12 bases sitting between them. CDR1 and CDR2 (germline): MGHDK, SYGVNS. The chain's CDR3 is CASSDSGASSYEQYV. CDR3 nucleotides: TGTGCCAGCAGTGATTCAGGCGCTAGCTCCTACGAGCAGTACGTC.

The rearrangement uses TRBV7-2 and TRBJ1-3; D is ambiguous. Germline V lookup: CDR1 SGHTA, CDR2 FQGNSA. V shed 1 base and J shed 3 bases, with 1 base lying between them. CDR3 length: 12 amino acids. The CDR3: CASSLVGNTIYF. The CDR3 DNA follows: TGTGCCAGCAGCTTAGTTGGAAACACCATATATTTT.

The chain is built from TRBV4-3 and TRBJ1-6; D is perhaps TRBD1 (5 bases). V was cut by 0 bases and J by 10 bases, with 7 bases left in between. The CDR3 is 13 residues long. Germline CDR1 and CDR2: LGHNA and YSLEER. The CDR3 nucleotides read TGCGCCAGCAGCCAAGAGGAGGGGTCACCCCTCCACTTT. Translation: CASSQEEGSPLHF.

Remarks on this clone: Other DNA sequences in this sample translate to the same CDR3. The gene calls are TRBV7-2 and TRBJ2-2, with D possibly matching TRBD1 (5 bases). Trimming stripped 1 base from V and 5 bases from J, with 8 bases between. Germline V gene data show CDR1 as SGHTA and CDR2 as FQGNSA. The CDR3 covers 14 residues. CDR3 nucleotide sequence: TGTGCCAGCAGCTTAGGGGGCAGTACCGGGGAGCTGTTTTTT. Protein sequence: CASSLGGSTGELFF.

The chain is built from TRBV5-1 and TRBJ2-5; TRBD1 aligns across 9 bases. Germline CDR1 SGHRS, CDR2 YFSETQ. Trimming at V came to 0 bases and at J to 1 base, leaving 10 bases not matched to a gene. This CDR3 spans 18 amino acids. CDR3 DNA sequence: TGCGCCAGCAGCTTGGTCGCGGGGACAGGGCAGGGCCAAGAGACCCAGTACTTC. It specifies CASSLVAGTGQGQETQYF.

The genes are TRBV11-2 and TRBJ2-1; D not certain. The V end lost 0 bases, the J end lost 4 bases, and 10 bases lay between the germline ends. This CDR3 is 15 amino acids long. The germline gives CDR1 SGHAT, CDR2 FQNNGV. Here the CDR3 reads CASSLDLPTYNEQFF. In nucleotides, the CDR3 is TGTGCCAGCAGCTTAGATCTCCCAACGTACAATGAGCAGTTCTTC.

This sequence joins TRBV10-3 and TRBJ1-5, with D perhaps matching TRBD1 (5 bases). CDR3 length: 13 residues. The ends were cut back, 7 bases at V and 7 bases at J, with 14 bases in the middle. Germline V gene sequence: CDR1 ENHRY, CDR2 SYGVKD. The DNA of the CDR3 is TGTGCCATCACGAGCAGGGAGGGACAGCCCCAGCATTTT. It translates to CAITSREGQPQHF.

V is TRBV24-1 and J is TRBJ2-1; 8 bases map to TRBD1. The germline V gene has CDR1 KGHDR and CDR2 SFDVKD. The junction had 7 bases not matched to a gene; V was cut back by 3 bases and J by 4 bases. The CDR3 is 16 residues long. CDR3 region: CATSDPGQGPYNEQFF. DNA for the CDR3: TGTGCCACCAGTGATCCCGGACAGGGACCTTACAATGAGCAGTTCTTC.

This chain connects TRBV7-2 to TRBJ1-4; D not certain. This CDR3 is 15 amino acids long. V dropped 0 bases and J dropped 5 bases, with 10 bases sitting between them. The germline CDR1 and CDR2 sequences are SGHTA and FQGNSA. This chain's CDR3 is CASSLARVGNEKLFF. The CDR3 nucleotides are TGTGCCAGCAGCTTAGCCCGGGTGGGGAATGAAAAACTGTTTTTT.

In its sample, this clone was seen a few times. The chain links TRBV4-1 to TRBJ1-4, with 10 nucleotides matching TRBD1. The CDR3 has 16 residues. The germline V gene has CDR1 MGHRA and CDR2 YSYEKL. J was trimmed by 4 bases and V by 2 bases; bases with no gene match: 4. The CDR3, as DNA: TGCGCCAGCAGCCAATCAGGGGACAGGGGTAATGAAAAACTGTTTTTT. Amino acid sequence: CASSQSGDRGNEKLFF.

The chain carries TRBV12-3 or TRBV12-4 and TRBJ2-2; D not resolved. Trimming left V 6 bases short and J 1 base short, with 6 bases between. The CDR3 extends over 13 amino acids. The CDR3 region is CASRLQNTGELFF. For the CDR3, the DNA is TGTGCCAGCAGACTACAGAACACCGGGGAGCTGTTTTTT.

V is TRBV18 and J is TRBJ2-3; D call uncertain. Germline V gene data show CDR1 as KGHSH and CDR2 as LQKENI. The CDR3 is 14 amino acids. V was cut by 0 bases and J by 2 bases, with 6 bases left in between. As DNA, the CDR3 is TGTGCCAGCTCACCACCCCAAAACACAGATACGCAGTATTTT. Amino acid sequence: CASSPPQNTDTQYF.

The chain recombines TRBV6-6 with TRBJ2-6; 11 bases align to TRBD1. The CDR3 is made up of 18 amino acids. From germline, CDR1 is MNHNY and CDR2 SVGAGI (reference sequence). The J segment lost 1 base and the V segment lost 5 bases, leaving 7 bases of the junction unmatched. The CDR3 reads CASSLGQGAASGANVLTF. CDR3 in DNA: TGTGCCAGCAGTCTCGGACAGGGGGCTGCTTCTGGGGCCAACGTCCTGACTTTC.